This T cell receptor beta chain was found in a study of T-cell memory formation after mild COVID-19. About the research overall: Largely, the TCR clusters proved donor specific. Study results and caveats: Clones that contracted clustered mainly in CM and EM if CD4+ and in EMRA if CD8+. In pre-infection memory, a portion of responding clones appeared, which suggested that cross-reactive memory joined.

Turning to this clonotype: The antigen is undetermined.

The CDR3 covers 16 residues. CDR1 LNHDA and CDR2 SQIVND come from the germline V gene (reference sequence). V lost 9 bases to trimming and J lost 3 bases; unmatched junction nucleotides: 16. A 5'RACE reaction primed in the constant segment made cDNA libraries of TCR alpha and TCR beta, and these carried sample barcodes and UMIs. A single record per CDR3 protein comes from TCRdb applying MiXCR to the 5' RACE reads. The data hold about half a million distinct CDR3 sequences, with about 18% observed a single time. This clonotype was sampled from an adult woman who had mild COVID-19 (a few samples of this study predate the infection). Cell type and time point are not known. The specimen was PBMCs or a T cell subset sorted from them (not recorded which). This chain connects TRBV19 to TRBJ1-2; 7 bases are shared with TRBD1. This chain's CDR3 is CARTSYRDRRHYGYTF. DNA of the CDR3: TGTGCCAGGACCTCGTACCGGGACAGAAGACACTATGGCTACACCTTC.